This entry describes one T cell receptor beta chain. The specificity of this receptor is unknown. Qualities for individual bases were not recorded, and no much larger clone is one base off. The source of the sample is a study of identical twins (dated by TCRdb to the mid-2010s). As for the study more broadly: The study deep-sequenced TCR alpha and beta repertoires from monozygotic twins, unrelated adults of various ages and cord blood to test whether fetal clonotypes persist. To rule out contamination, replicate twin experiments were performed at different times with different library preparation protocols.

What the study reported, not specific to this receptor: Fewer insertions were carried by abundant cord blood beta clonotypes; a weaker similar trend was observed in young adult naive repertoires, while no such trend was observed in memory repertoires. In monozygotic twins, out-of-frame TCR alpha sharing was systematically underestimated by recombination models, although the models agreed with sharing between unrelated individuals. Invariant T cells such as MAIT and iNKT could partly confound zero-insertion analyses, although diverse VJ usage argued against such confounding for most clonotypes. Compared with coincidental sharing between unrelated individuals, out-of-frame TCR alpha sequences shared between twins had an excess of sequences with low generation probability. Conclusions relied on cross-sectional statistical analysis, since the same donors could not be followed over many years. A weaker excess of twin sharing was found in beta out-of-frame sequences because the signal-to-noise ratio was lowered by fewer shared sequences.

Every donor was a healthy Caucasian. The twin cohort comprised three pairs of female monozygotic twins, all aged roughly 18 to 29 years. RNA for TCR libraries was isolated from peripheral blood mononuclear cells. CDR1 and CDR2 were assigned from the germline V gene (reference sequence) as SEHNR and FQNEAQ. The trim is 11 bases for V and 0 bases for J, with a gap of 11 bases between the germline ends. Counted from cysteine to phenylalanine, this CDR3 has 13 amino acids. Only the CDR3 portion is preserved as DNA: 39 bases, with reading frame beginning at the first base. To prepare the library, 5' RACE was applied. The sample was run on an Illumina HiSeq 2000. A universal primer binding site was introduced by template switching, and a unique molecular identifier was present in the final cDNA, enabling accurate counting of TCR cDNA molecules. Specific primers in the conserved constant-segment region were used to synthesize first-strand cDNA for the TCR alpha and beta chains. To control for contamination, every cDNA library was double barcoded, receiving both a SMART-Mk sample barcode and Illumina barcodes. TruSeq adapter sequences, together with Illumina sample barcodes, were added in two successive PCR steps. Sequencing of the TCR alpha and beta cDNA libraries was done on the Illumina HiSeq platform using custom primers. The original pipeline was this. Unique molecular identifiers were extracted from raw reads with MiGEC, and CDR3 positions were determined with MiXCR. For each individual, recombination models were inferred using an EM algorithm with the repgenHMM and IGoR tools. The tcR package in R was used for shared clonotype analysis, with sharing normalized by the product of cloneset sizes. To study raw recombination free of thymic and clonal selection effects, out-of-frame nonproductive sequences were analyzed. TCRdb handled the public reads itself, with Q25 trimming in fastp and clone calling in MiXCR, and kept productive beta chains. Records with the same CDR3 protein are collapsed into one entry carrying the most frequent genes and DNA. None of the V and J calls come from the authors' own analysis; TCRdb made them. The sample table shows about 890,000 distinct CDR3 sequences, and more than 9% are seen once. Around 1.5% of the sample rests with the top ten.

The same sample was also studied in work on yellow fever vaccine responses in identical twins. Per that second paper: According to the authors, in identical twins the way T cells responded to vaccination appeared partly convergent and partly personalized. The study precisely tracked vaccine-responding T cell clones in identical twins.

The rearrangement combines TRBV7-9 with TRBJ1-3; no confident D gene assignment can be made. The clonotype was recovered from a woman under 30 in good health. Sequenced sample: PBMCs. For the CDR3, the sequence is CAQQVLSGNTIYF. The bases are TGTGCCCAGCAGGTCCTCTCTGGAAACACCATATATTTT. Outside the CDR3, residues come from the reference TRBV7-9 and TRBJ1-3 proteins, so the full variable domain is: DTGVSQNPRHKITKRGQNVTFRCDPISEHNRLYWYRQTLGQGPEFLTYFQNEAQLEKSRLLSDRFSAERPKGSFSTLEIQRTEQGDSAMYLCAQQVLSGNTIYFGEGSWLTVV.